The 17 T cell receptor beta chains below come from one sample, sequenced in a study of a mutant IDH1 vaccine in newly diagnosed glioma. Documented time point: baseline, week 1 (first vaccination visit). Treatment in this sample: pre-vaccination baseline after standard-of-care therapy. Generated by immunoSEQ multiplex PCR, the TCRdb table keeps only in-frame clones and is missing some. The sample holds roughly 35,000 clones, less than 90% seen once. Sequencing used PBMCs, obtained from a glioma patient treated with radiotherapy, temozolomide or both. Receptor source: a woman between 40 and 55 years old with glioma.

This chain links TRBV19 with TRBJ1-1; the D gene is possibly TRBD1 (5 bases). CDR1 and CDR2 from the germline V gene are LNHDA and SQIVND (reference sequence). The germline V and J ends were trimmed by 6 bases and 0 bases, with 11 bases remaining between them. The CDR3 consists of 14 residues. The CDR3 region has the DNA TGTGCCAGTAGGGGGGGAGGGCTGAACACTGAAGCTTTCTTT. Translating it yields CASRGGGLNTEAFF.

J is TRBJ1-1 and V is TRBV6-6; tentatively, D is TRBD1 (6 bases). Germline loops: CDR1 MNHNY, CDR2 SVGAGI (reference sequence). Trimming removed 5 bases from V and 11 bases from J, with 21 bases in between. This CDR3 is 14 amino acids long. The DNA for the CDR3 is TGTGCCAGCAGTGGGCCGACAGGCATCCGGGGGGCTTTCTTT. It yields the protein CASSGPTGIRGAFF.

This rearrangement joins TRBV5-1 to TRBJ2-7, with D tentatively TRBD1 or TRBD2 (5 bases each). The V gene lost 2 bases and the J gene lost 3 bases, with 15 bases spanning the gap. This CDR3 comprises 15 residues. CDR1 and CDR2 (germline): SGHRS, YFSETQ. The CDR3 is CASSFPSGGVYEQYF. The CDR3 region has the DNA TGCGCCAGCAGCTTCCCTAGTGGGGGAGTCTACGAGCAGTACTTC.

This clone was seen once. The chain joins TRBV2 to TRBJ1-5, with 7 bases matching TRBD1. This CDR3 region has 14 residues. The V gene end was trimmed by 4 bases and the J gene end by 2 bases; junction bases not matched to a gene: 2. Per germline, CDR1 SNHLY and CDR2 FYNNEI. Here the CDR3 DNA reads TGTGCCAGCAGTGTCCAGGGGGGCAATCAGCCCCAGCATTTT. Its protein is CASSVQGGNQPQHF. Supplemented by reference TRBV2 and TRBJ1-5, the full variable domain reads EPEVTQTPSHQVTQMGQEVILRCVPISNHLYFYWYRQILGQKVEFLVSFYNNEISEKSEIFDDQFSVERPDGSNFTLKIRSTKLEDSAMYFCASSVQGGNQPQHFGDGTRLSIL.

This chain joins TRBV29-1 and TRBJ2-1; D possibly corresponds to TRBD1 (6 bases). Trimming took off 6 bases at V and 2 bases at J, with 14 bases between the two ends. CDR3 length equals 14 residues. The V gene's germline CDR1 is SQVTM and CDR2 ANQGSEA. CDR3 nucleotide sequence: TGCAGCGTCCAGGCCAGGGGCCCCTACAATGAGCAGTTCTTC. Residues: CSVQARGPYNEQFF.

For the CDR3, the DNA is TGTGCCAGCAGCCAACCCGGACTAGCGGGAGCGTCCCTCTACGAGCAGTACTTC. Its translation: CASSQPGLAGASLYEQYF. The rearrangement joins TRBV4-2 to TRBJ2-7; 13 bases are a match to TRBD2. This CDR3 contains 18 residues. V shed 2 bases, J shed 3 bases, and the junction held 10 bases outside the gene matches. Germline V gene data show CDR1 as LGHNA and CDR2 as YNFKEQ.

V is TRBV2 and J is TRBJ2-7; the match to TRBD2 covers 9 bases. The CDR3 runs to 16 residues. Trimming cost V 1 base and J 3 bases; bases outside gene matches: 7. Germline V lookup: CDR1 SNHLY, CDR2 FYNNEI. For the CDR3, the DNA is TGTGCCAGCAGTGAAGAGGGGGCTAGCGGGATCTACGAGCAGTACTTC. This encodes CASSEEGASGIYEQYF.

This rearrangement joins TRBV6-6 to TRBJ1-1; D is undetermined. Trimming shortened V by 8 bases and J by 1 base, and 20 bases separated the two germline ends. The CDR3 has 16 residues. In germline, CDR1 is MNHNY, CDR2 SVGAGI (reference sequence). The CDR3 region is CASRPRTGRPNTEAFF. CDR3 DNA sequence: TGTGCCAGCCGGCCTCGTACGGGCAGGCCGAACACTGAAGCTTTCTTT.

The chain couples TRBV6-6 to TRBJ2-5; 10 nucleotides align to TRBD2. The trim removed 5 bases at V and 1 base at J, leaving 4 bases unmatched. The CDR3 totals 15 residues. Germline CDR1 is MNHNY and CDR2 is SVGAGI (reference sequence). CDR3 region: CASSPLAGVQETQYF. As DNA, the CDR3 is TGTGCCAGCAGTCCTCTAGCGGGGGTCCAAGAGACCCAGTACTTC.

This chain links TRBV29-1 with TRBJ1-2; D call uncertain. V lost 4 bases, J lost 0 bases, and 18 bases lay in between. CDR1 is SQVTM and CDR2 is ANQGSEA in the germline V gene. This CDR3 contains 16 residues. This chain's CDR3 is CSVAGPDAATNYGYTF. CDR3 bases: TGCAGCGTTGCTGGGCCAGATGCGGCTACTAACTATGGCTACACCTTC.

This CDR3 reads CSVRTGEAFF. In DNA, the CDR3 is TGCAGCGTGCGGACAGGGGAGGCTTTCTTT. This chain uses TRBV29-1 with TRBJ1-1, with 9 bases lining up with TRBD1. The germline CDR1 and CDR2 sequences are SQVTM and ANQGSEA. J gave up 11 bases and V 6 bases, and 4 bases lay outside the gene matches. The CDR3 runs 10 residues.

The chain combines TRBV2 with TRBJ1-2; tentative D call: TRBD1 (5 bases). CDR3 length: 12 amino acids. Deletions cut 11 bases from V and 2 bases from J, with 12 bases between. Germline CDR1 reads SNHLY; CDR2 reads FYNNEI. Here the CDR3 DNA reads TGTGCCCGGGCCGGGGCGAACTATGGCTACACCTTC. Protein sequence: CARAGANYGYTF. Drawing the rest from reference TRBV2 and TRBJ1-2, the complete variable domain is EPEVTQTPSHQVTQMGQEVILRCVPISNHLYFYWYRQILGQKVEFLVSFYNNEISEKSEIFDDQFSVERPDGSNFTLKIRSTKLEDSAMYFCARAGANYGYTFGSGTRLTVV.

This chain uses TRBV2 with TRBJ2-2; 10 bases match TRBD1. Germline V lookup: CDR1 SNHLY, CDR2 FYNNEI. The CDR3 runs 17 residues. Losses at the gene ends were 8 bases for V and 1 base for J; bases not matched to a gene: 10. CDR3 residues: CASYGTGVLWNTGELFF. Written as DNA, the CDR3 is TGTGCCAGCTACGGGACAGGGGTACTCTGGAACACCGGGGAGCTGTTTTTT.

The sample holds one count of this clone. This rearrangement joins TRBV10-3 to TRBJ2-7; 10 bases are a match to TRBD1. CDR1 is ENHRY and CDR2 is SYGVKD in the germline V gene. The CDR3 loop spans 14 amino acids. With 6 bases clipped from V and 6 bases from J, the junction kept 8 bases outside the gene matches. The CDR3 DNA is TGTGCCATCAGGATGGGGACAGGGGTACGCGAGCAGTACTTC. It is translated as CAIRMGTGVREQYF.

This clone was seen a handful of times. J is TRBJ2-2 and V is TRBV11-2; TRBD2 matches at 15 bases. The ends lost 5 bases at V and 0 bases at J; junction bases unmatched: 1. The germline gives CDR1 SGHAT, CDR2 FQNNGV. The CDR3 runs to 17 residues. DNA of the CDR3: TGTGCCAGCAGCAGGACTAGCGGGGGGGCGAACACCGGGGAGCTGTTTTTT. This translates into CASSRTSGGANTGELFF.

The V call is TRBV29-1, the J call TRBJ2-3; 8 bases map to TRBD2. The CDR3 sequence is 15 residues long. The junction had 10 bases not matched to a gene; V was cut back by 4 bases and J by 4 bases. Germline CDR1 and CDR2: SQVTM and ANQGSEA. CDR3 sequence reads: CSVGIAGRGPDTQYF. In DNA, the CDR3 is TGCAGCGTTGGAATAGCGGGGCGGGGGCCAGATACGCAGTATTTT.

The chain links TRBV5-1 to TRBJ1-3, with D hard to call. Germline V gene lookup returns CDR1 SGHRS and CDR2 YFSETQ. This CDR3 has 14 amino acids. With 5 bases removed from V and 0 bases from J, the gap between germline ends came to 9 bases. CDR3 loop: CASSVEVSGNTIYF. The CDR3 region has the DNA TGCGCCAGCAGTGTAGAGGTCTCTGGAAACACCATATATTTT. Complete variable domain (other parts from reference TRBV5-1 and TRBJ1-3): KAGVTQTPRYLIKTRGQQVTLSCSPISGHRSVSWYQQTPGQGLQFLFEYFSETQRNKGNFPGRFSGRQFSNSRSEMNVSTLELGDSALYLCASSVEVSGNTIYFGEGSWLTVV.